Presented here are 19 T cell receptor beta chains from one specimen sequenced in a study of blood T cell repertoires in COVID-19 (dated by TCRdb to about 2020). The method behind the library was the immunoSEQ multiplex PCR assay. TCRdb retrieved this table from immuneACCESS and kept in-frame rearrangements only. Not all clones are present; in checked studies, unresolved V genes account for under half, and no reason is known for the remainder. The sample has roughly 570,000 clones on record, 85% to 90% of them singletons. In total, the top ten clones hold under 8.5% of the sample. Source material: peripheral blood. These receptors all come from a woman aged 45-65 years with COVID-19, enrolled during active disease.

The V call is TRBV6-6, the J call TRBJ2-7, with D possibly matching TRBD1 (5 bases). The germline V and J ends were trimmed by 5 bases and 6 bases, with 11 bases remaining between them. CDR1 and CDR2 from the germline V gene are MNHNY and SVGAGI (reference sequence). This CDR3 spans 12 amino acids. Here the CDR3 DNA reads TGTGCCAGCAGTCCGACAGTTGCCGAGCAGTACTTC. Its translation is CASSPTVAEQYF.

CDR3 region: CASSRTGQTIYGYTF. The CDR3 DNA reads as TGTGCCAGCAGCCGAACTGGACAGACCATCTATGGCTACACCTTC. V gene TRBV7-9 combines with J gene TRBJ1-2; a weak D match, TRBD1 (6 bases). V lost 5 bases to trimming and J lost 4 bases, with 17 bases between them. This CDR3 is built from 15 residues. Germline CDR1 SEHNR, CDR2 FQNEAQ (reference sequence).

The genes are TRBV6-1 and TRBJ2-3; D unresolved. Trimming cost V 1 base and J 7 bases, with 9 bases left between them. The germline V gene has CDR1 MNHNS and CDR2 SASEGT. The CDR3 contains 13 residues. In nucleotides, the CDR3 is TGTGCCAGCAGTGAAGGAGGCACTTATACGCAGTATTTT. It codes for CASSEGGTYTQYF.

V and J are TRBV10-3 and TRBJ1-2; the D gene is possibly TRBD1 (6 bases). V was shortened by 6 bases and J by 3 bases, with 17 bases between the two germline ends. Germline CDR1 is ENHRY and CDR2 is SYGVKD. The CDR3 extends over 15 amino acids. CDR3 sequence reads: CAISRSGEPYYGYTF. CDR3 nucleotides: TGTGCCATCAGCCGTTCAGGGGAACCTTACTATGGCTACACCTTC.

V gene TRBV3-1 (or the pseudogene TRBV3-2) combines with J gene TRBJ2-1, with 7 bases matching TRBD2. This CDR3 has 14 amino acids. V was pared by 1 base and J by 6 bases, with 3 bases of the junction left unmatched. Germline CDR1 and CDR2: LGHDT and YNNKEL (reference sequence). This CDR3 reads CASSQGAGSNEQFF. The CDR3 coding sequence is TGTGCCAGCAGCCAAGGAGCGGGGTCCAATGAGCAGTTCTTC.

The chain combines TRBV28 with TRBJ1-4, with 8 bases identical to TRBD1. The CDR3 length is 14 residues. The germline V gene encodes CDR1 MDHEN and CDR2 SYDVKM. V lost 6 bases to trimming and J lost 7 bases; unmatched junction nucleotides: 7. CDR3 bases: TGTGCCAGCAGCCAAACAGGGGGAGGTGAAAAACTGTTTTTT. Protein product: CASSQTGGGEKLFF.

The rearrangement joins TRBV10-1 to TRBJ1-2; D unresolved. Germline V lookup: CDR1 WNHNN, CDR2 SYGVQD (reference sequence). This CDR3 contains 16 residues. Trimming removed 3 bases from V and 0 bases from J, with 14 bases in between. CDR3 loop: CASSDAGVPTNYGYTF. The DNA of the CDR3 is TGCGCCAGCAGTGACGCCGGAGTCCCTACTAACTATGGCTACACCTTC.

The V call is TRBV2, the J call TRBJ2-2; 9 positions agree with TRBD1. The CDR3 spans 15 residues. The germline V gene has CDR1 SNHLY and CDR2 FYNNEI. Trimming took 5 bases from V and 7 from J; bases not matched to a gene: 8. In DNA, the CDR3 is TGTGCCAGCAGTCCACAGGGGGCCGGGTACGGGGAGCTGTTTTTT. Translated, it gives CASSPQGAGYGELFF.

In this sample, this clone turned up once. The CDR3 protein is CASRFTGDNTEAFF. CDR3 DNA: TGTGCCAGCAGATTTACAGGGGACAACACTGAAGCTTTCTTT. This chain uses TRBV27 with TRBJ1-1, with 7 bases fitting TRBD1. CDR1 is MNHEY, CDR2 SMNVEV, per germline (reference sequence). The CDR3 consists of 14 residues. V shed 6 bases and J 2 bases; nucleotides not matched to a gene: 6.

V usage is TRBV18 and J usage is TRBJ1-6; weak D call: TRBD1 (6 bases). The CDR3 totals 14 residues. Germline CDR1 reads KGHSH; CDR2 reads LQKENI. V gave up 6 bases and J gave up 5 bases, with 11 bases separating them. The chain's CDR3 is CASSGGADNSPLHF. CDR3 DNA: TGTGCCAGCTCGGGGGGGGCTGATAATTCACCCCTCCACTTT.

The rearrangement uses TRBV29-1 and TRBJ2-5; D gene unclear. V gave up 4 bases and J gave up 4 bases, with 13 bases separating them. Germline V gene data show CDR1 as SQVTM and CDR2 as ANQGSEA. There are 13 residues in the CDR3. The CDR3 protein is CSVAPGSGETQYF. The DNA of the CDR3 is TGCAGCGTTGCCCCAGGATCCGGAGAGACCCAGTACTTC.

The rearrangement uses TRBV4-1 and TRBJ2-2, with a possible D match to TRBD1 (6 bases). This CDR3 comprises 16 residues. V was shortened by 3 bases and J by 8 bases, with 19 bases between the two germline ends. Per germline, CDR1 MGHRA and CDR2 YSYEKL. CDR3 residues: CASSHVGTGIVGELFF. The CDR3 DNA sequence: TGCGCCAGCAGCCATGTTGGCACAGGGATCGTTGGGGAGCTGTTTTTT.

The chain is built from TRBV2 and TRBJ1-1, with D unresolved. V lost 1 base to trimming and J lost 7 bases, with 7 bases between them. CDR3 length: 12 residues. Looked up from germline, CDR1 is SNHLY and CDR2 is FYNNEI. CDR3 sequence reads: CASSEGLLEAFF. The CDR3 region has the DNA TGTGCCAGCAGTGAAGGGCTTCTTGAAGCTTTCTTT.

V is TRBV28 and J is TRBJ1-5; D might be TRBD1 (5 bases). The CDR3 length is 16 residues. Trimming stripped 6 bases from V and 0 bases from J, with 15 bases between. CDR1 is MDHEN, CDR2 SYDVKM, per germline. CDR3 in DNA: TGTGCCAGCAGGACCCTGGGGGGACCTAGCAATCAGCCCCAGCATTTT. Residues: CASRTLGGPSNQPQHF.

The J gene is TRBJ1-1, the V gene TRBV14; tentatively, D is TRBD1 (5 bases). The CDR3 contains 13 residues. With 5 bases removed from V and 0 bases from J, the gap between germline ends came to 7 bases. Germline CDR1 is SGHDN and CDR2 is FVKESK. The CDR3 reads CASSWGVNTEAFF. CDR3 DNA sequence: TGTGCCAGCAGCTGGGGGGTGAACACTGAAGCTTTCTTT.

The rearrangement uses TRBV12-3 or TRBV12-4 and TRBJ1-1; tentatively, D is TRBD1 (5 bases). With 3 bases removed from V and 10 bases from J, the gap between germline ends came to 9 bases. The CDR3 loop spans 11 amino acids. The CDR3 loop is CASSLGGGAFF. The CDR3 DNA reads TGTGCCAGCAGTTTGGGGGGGGGAGCTTTCTTT.

The V gene is TRBV29-1, the J gene TRBJ2-1, with TRBD1 matching 12 bases. Unmatched junction bases numbered 6, after V lost 6 bases and J lost 15 bases. CDR1 and CDR2 (germline): SQVTM, ANQGSEA. The CDR3 extends over 11 amino acids. In DNA form, the CDR3 reads TGCAGCGTGGCGGGACAGGGGGCTGGGTTCTTC. Translating gives CSVAGQGAGFF.

This chain uses TRBV5-1 with TRBJ1-2; 7 bases align to TRBD1. V lost 8 bases, J lost 1 base, and 11 bases stayed unmatched. CDR3 size: 15 residues. Germline CDR1 and CDR2: SGHRS and YFSETQ. The CDR3 loop is CASQRDSGFNYGYTF. CDR3 nucleotides: TGCGCCAGTCAGAGGGACAGTGGGTTTAACTATGGCTACACCTTC. Combining the CDR3 with reference TRBV5-1 and TRBJ1-2 gives the whole variable domain KAGVTQTPRYLIKTRGQQVTLSCSPISGHRSVSWYQQTPGQGLQFLFEYFSETQRNKGNFPGRFSGRQFSNSRSEMNVSTLELGDSALYLCASQRDSGFNYGYTFGSGTRLTVV.

CDR3 amino acids: CASGFGTGRVVEQFF. CDR3 coding DNA: TGTGCTAGTGGTTTCGGGACAGGGAGGGTGGTTGAGCAGTTCTTC. V usage is TRBV12-5 and J usage is TRBJ2-1; TRBD1 agrees at 9 bases. Germline lookup yields CDR1 LGHNT and CDR2 FRNRAP. CDR3 length: 15 amino acids. V lost 3 bases, J lost 9 bases, and 9 bases stayed unmatched.